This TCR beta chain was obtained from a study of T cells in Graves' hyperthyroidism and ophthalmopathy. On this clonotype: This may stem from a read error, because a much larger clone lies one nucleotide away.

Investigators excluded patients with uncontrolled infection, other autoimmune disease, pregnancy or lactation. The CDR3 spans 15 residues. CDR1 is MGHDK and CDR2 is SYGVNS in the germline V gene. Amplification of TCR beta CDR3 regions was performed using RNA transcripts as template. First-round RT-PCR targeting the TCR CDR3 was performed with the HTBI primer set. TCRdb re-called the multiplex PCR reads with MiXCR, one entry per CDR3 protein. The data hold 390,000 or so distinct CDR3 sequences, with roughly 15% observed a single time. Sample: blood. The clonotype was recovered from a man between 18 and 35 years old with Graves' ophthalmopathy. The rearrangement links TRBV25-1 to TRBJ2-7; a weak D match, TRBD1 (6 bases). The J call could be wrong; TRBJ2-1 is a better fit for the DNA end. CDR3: CASSAGTGIPYEQFF. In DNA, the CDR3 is TGTGCCAGCAGTGCTGGTACAGGGATCCCCTACGAGCAGTTCTTC.